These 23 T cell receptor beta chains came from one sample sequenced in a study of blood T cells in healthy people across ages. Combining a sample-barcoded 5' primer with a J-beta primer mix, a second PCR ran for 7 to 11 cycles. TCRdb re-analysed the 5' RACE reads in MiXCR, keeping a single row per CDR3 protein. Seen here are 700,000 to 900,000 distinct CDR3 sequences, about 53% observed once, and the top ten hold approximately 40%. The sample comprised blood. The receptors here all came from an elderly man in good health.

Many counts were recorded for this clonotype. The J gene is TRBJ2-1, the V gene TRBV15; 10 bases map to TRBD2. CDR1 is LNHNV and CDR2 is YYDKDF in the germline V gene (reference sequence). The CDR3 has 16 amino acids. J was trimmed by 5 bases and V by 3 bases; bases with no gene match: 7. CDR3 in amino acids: CATSRIGTSANNEQFF. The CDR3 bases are TGTGCCACCAGCAGGATAGGGACTAGCGCTAACAATGAGCAGTTCTTC.

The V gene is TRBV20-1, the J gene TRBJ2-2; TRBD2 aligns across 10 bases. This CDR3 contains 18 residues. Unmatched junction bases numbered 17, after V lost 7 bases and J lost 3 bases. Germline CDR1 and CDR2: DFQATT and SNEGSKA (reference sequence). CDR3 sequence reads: CSVPVALAGGPDTGELFF. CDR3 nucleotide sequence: TGCAGTGTTCCGGTCGCTTTAGCGGGAGGCCCCGACACCGGGGAGCTGTTTTTT.

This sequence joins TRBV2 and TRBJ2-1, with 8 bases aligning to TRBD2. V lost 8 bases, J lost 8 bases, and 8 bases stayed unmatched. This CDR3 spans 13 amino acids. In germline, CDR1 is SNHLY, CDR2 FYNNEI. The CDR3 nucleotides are TGTGCCAGCGTACCTAGCGGGCTGGATGAGCAGTTCTTC. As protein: CASVPSGLDEQFF.

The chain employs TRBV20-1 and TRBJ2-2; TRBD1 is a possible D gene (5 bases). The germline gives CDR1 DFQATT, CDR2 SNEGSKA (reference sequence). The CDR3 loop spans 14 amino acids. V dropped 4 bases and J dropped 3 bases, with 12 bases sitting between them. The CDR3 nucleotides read TGCAGTGCTACATCGACAGCTTACACCGGGGAGCTGTTTTTT. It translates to CSATSTAYTGELFF.

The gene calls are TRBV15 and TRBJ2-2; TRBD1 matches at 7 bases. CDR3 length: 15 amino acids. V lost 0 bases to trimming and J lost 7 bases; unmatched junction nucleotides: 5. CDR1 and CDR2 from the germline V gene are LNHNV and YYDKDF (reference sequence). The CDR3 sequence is CATSRETTGVGELFF. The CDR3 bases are TGTGCCACCAGCAGAGAGACCACAGGGGTCGGGGAGCTGTTTTTT. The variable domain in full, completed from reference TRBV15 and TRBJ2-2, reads DAMVIQNPRYQVTQFGKPVTLSCSQTLNHNVMYWYQQKSSQAPKLLFHYYDKDFNNEADTPDNFQSRRPNTSFCFLDIRSPGLGDTAMYLCATSRETTGVGELFFGEGSRLTVL.

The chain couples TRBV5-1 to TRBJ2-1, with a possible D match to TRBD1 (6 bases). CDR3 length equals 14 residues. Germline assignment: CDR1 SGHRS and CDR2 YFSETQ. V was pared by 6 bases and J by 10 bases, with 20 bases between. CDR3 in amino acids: CASTLQGPLGEQFF. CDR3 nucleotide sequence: TGCGCCAGCACTTTACAGGGACCCCTAGGGGAGCAGTTCTTC.

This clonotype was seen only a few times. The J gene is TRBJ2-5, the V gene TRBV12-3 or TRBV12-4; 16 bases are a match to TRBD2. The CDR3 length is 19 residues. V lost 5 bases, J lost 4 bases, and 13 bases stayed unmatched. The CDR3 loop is CASSAGTSGRALERETQYF. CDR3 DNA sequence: TGTGCCAGCAGTGCCGGGACTAGCGGGAGGGCCCTCGAGAGAGAGACCCAGTACTTC.

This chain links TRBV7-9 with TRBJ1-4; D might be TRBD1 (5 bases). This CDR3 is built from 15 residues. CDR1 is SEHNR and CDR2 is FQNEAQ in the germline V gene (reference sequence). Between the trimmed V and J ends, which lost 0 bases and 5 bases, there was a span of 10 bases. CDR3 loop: CASSLASGGNEKLFF. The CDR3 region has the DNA TGTGCCAGCAGCTTAGCGTCCGGGGGAAATGAAAAACTGTTTTTT.

The CDR3 spells CASSQRRGGISNQPQHF. DNA of the CDR3: TGTGCCAGTAGTCAAAGGCGGGGGGGAATTAGCAATCAGCCCCAGCATTTT. The J gene is TRBJ1-5, the V gene TRBV19; perhaps TRBD1 as D (5 bases). CDR3 size: 17 residues. In germline, CDR1 is LNHDA, CDR2 SQIVND (reference sequence). Trimming pared 5 bases from V and 0 bases from J, leaving 17 bases between.

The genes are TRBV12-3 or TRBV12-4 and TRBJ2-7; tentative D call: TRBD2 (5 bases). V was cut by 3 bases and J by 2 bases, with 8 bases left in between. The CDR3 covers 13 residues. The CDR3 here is CASSLRVTYEQYF. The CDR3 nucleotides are TGTGCCAGCAGTTTGAGGGTCACCTACGAGCAGTACTTC.

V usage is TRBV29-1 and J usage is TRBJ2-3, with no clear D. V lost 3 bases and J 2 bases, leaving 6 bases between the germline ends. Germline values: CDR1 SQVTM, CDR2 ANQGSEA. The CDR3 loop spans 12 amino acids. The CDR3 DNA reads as TGCAGCGTTGAGCGGTACACAGATACGCAGTATTTT. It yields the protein CSVERYTDTQYF.

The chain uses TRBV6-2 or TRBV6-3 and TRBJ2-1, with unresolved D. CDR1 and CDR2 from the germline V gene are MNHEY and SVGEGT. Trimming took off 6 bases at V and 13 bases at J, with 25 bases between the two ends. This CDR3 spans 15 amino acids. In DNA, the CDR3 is TGTGCCAGCAGACCCCCTTACGGATTCCAAGAGACCCAGTTCTTC. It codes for CASRPPYGFQETQFF.

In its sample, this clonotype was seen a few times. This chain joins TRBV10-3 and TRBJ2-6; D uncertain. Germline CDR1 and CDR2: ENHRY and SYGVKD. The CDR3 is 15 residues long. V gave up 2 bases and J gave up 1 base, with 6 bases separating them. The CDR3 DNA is TGTGCCATCAGTGAGGAGGCATCTGGGGCCAACGTCCTGACTTTC. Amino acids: CAISEEASGANVLTF.

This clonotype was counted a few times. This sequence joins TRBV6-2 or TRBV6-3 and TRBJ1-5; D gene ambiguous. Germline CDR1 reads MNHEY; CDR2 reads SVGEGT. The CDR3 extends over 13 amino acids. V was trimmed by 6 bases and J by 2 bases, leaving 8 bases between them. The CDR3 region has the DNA TGTGCCAGCAGAGCTGGAGGCAATCAGCCCCAGCATTTT. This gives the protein CASRAGGNQPQHF.

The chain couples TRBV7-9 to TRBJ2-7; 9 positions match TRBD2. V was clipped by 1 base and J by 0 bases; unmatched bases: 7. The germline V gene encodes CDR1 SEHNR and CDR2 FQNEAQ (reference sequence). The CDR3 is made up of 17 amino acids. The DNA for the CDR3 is TGTGCCAGCAGCTTAGGTACCAGACTAGCGGACTCCTACGAGCAGTACTTC. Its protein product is CASSLGTRLADSYEQYF.

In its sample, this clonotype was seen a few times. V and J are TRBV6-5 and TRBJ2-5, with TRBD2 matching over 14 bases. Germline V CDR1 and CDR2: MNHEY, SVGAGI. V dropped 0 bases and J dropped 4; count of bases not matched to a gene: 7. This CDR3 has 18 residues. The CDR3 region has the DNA TGTGCCAGCAGTTACTCCCCGGGACTAGCGGGAGTAGGAGAGACCCAGTACTTC. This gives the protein CASSYSPGLAGVGETQYF.

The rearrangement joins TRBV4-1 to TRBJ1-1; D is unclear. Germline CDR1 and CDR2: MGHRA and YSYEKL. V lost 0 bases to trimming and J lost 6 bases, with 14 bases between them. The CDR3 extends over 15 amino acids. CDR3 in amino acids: CASSQDRTSPPEAFF. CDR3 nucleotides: TGCGCCAGCAGCCAAGATAGGACTAGTCCACCTGAAGCTTTCTTT.

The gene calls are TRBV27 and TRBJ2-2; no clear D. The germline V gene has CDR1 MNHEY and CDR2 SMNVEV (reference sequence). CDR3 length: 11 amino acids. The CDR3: CGTPCAGELFF. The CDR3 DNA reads TGTGGCACCCCGTGCGCCGGGGAGCTGTTTTTT.

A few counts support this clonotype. CDR3 loop: CASSPGRITYEQYF. The DNA of the CDR3 is TGTGCCAGCAGCCCCGGGAGGATTACCTACGAGCAGTACTTC. V usage is TRBV11-2 and J usage is TRBJ2-7; TRBD2 matches 7 bases. Germline CDR1 is SGHAT and CDR2 is FQNNGV. Germline trimming cut 5 bases from V and 2 bases from J; bases unmatched to any gene: 6. The CDR3 is made up of 14 amino acids.

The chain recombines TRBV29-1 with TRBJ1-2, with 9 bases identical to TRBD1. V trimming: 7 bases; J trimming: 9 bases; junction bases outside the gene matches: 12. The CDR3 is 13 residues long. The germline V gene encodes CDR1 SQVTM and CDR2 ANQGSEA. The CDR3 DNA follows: TGCAGCGCCGGGACAGGGAACCCGGGCAGCTACACCTTC. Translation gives CSAGTGNPGSYTF.

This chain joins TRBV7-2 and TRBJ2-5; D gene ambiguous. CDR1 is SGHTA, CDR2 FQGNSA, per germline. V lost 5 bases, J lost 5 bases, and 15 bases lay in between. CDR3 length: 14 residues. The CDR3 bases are TGTGCCAGCAGCCCCGAGGTCGCACATGAGACCCAGTACTTC. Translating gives CASSPEVAHETQYF.

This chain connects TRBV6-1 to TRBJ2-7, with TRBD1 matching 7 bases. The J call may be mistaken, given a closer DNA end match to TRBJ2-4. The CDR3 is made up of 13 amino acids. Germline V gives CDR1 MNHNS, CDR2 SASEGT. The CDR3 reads CASSEGQGVIQYF. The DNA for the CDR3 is TGTGCCAGCAGTGAAGGACAGGGCGTCATTCAGTACTTC.

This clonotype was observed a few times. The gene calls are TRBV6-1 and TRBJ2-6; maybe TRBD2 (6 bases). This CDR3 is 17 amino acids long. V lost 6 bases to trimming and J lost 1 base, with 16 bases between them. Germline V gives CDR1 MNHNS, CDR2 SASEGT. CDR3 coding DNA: TGTGCCAGCAGGCCGGCGGGGATTGGGTCTGGGGCCAACGTCCTGACTTTC. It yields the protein CASRPAGIGSGANVLTF.